The sequence of this T cell receptor (beta chain) was determined in a study of shared clonotypes between healthy human individuals. The CDR3 consists of 16 residues. V was pared by 2 bases and J by 0 bases, with 4 bases of the junction left unmatched. Germline lookup yields CDR1 WSHSY and CDR2 SAAADI. How the authors handled the data: Sequence data from immunoSEQ were junction-only and lacked quality scores; consequently, filtering differed. Only in-frame clones appear in the TCRdb table, and some are missing; sequencing was by immunoSEQ multiplex PCR. D and trimming were read from the DNA, whereas the V and J calls and clone size are those reported in that table. The sample lists a few million clones, about 92% occurring once.

The sample was naive CD4+ T cells from PBMCs. The subset is: CD45RA+ positively selected. This TCR was recovered from a man younger than 30 in good health. Some clones in this sample may be carry-over from other donors' samples. This chain joins TRBV10-2 and TRBJ2-3; 8 bases fit TRBD2. CDR3 protein: CASSETSGGSTDTQYF. In DNA, the CDR3 is TGCGCCAGCAGTGAGACTAGCGGAGGCAGCACAGATACGCAGTATTTT.